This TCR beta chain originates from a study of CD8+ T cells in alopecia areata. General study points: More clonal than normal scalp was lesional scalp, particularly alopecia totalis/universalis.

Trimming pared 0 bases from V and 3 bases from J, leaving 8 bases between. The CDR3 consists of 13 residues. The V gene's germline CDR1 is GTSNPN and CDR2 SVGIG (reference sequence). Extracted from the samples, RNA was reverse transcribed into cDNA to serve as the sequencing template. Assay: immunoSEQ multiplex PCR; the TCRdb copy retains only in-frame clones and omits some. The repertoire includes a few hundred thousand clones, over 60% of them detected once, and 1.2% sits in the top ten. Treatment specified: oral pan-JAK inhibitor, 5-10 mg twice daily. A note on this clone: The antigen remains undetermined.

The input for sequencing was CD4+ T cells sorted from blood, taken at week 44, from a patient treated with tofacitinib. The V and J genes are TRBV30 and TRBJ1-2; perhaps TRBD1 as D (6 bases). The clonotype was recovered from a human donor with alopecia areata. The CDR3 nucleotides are TGTGCCTGGAGTGTCAGGGGATACTATGGCTACACCTTC. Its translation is CAWSVRGYYGYTF.